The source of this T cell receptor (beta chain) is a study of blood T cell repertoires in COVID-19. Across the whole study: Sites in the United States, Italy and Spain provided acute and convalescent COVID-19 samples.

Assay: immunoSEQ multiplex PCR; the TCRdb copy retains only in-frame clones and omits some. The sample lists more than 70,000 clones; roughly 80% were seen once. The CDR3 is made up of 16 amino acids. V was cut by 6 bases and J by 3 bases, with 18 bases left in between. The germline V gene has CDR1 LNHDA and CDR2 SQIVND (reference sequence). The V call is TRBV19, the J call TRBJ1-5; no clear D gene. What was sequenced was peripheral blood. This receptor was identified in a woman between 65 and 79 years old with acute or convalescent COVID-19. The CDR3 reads CASSYRREAFNQPQHF. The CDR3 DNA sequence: TGTGCCAGTAGCTACCGGCGGGAGGCCTTCAATCAGCCCCAGCATTTT.